The next 22 T cell receptor beta chains were all read from a single sample in a study of shared clonotypes between healthy human individuals (dated by TCRdb to about 2020). To prepare the library, the immunoSEQ multiplex PCR assay was applied. TCRdb took this table from immuneACCESS and kept in-frame rearrangements with V and J called. Such tables lack part of the clones; where checked against another copy, unresolved V genes explain under half of the gap, and the rest is unexplained. The sample table lists about 2,100,000 clones, about 93% of them with a count of one. The leading ten clones occupy under 2% of the sample. For the CD8 naive samples, CD45RO-negative cells were positively selected for CCR7, yielding a CD45RA+CCR7+ population from which TemRA cells were excluded. Sequencing input: naive CD8+ T cells from PBMCs. The sample's cell subset or site label is to be understood as: CD45RA+CCR7+. All receptors derive from a man aged 18 to 30 in good health. Some clones in this sample may be carry-over from other donors' samples.

About this clone: Different DNA sequences within this sample yield the same CDR3. The chain has TRBV5-1 and TRBJ2-1, with D possibly being TRBD2 (5 bases). The CDR3 has 16 amino acids. Germline CDR1 SGHRS, CDR2 YFSETQ. Deletions cut 0 bases from V and 0 bases from J, with 10 bases between. The CDR3 loop reads CASSLDLGSSYNEQFF. The CDR3 DNA follows: TGCGCCAGCAGCTTGGACCTGGGGAGCTCCTACAATGAGCAGTTCTTC.

The chain recombines TRBV27 with TRBJ2-7; 13 positions match TRBD2. Per the germline V gene, CDR1 is MNHEY and CDR2 is SMNVEV (reference sequence). The CDR3 sequence is 17 residues long. The junction had 10 bases not matched to a gene; V was cut back by 6 bases and J by 2 bases. CDR3 DNA sequence: TGTGCCAGCAGAACGGGACTAGCGGGAAAGCGAACCTACGAGCAGTACTTC. Protein: CASRTGLAGKRTYEQYF.

The chain recombines TRBV10-2 with TRBJ1-2; 11 bases map to TRBD1. Germline V gene sequence: CDR1 WSHSY, CDR2 SAAADI. The CDR3 covers 12 residues. The ends lost 9 bases at V and 5 bases at J; junction bases unmatched: 2. The CDR3 DNA is TGCGCCAGTGGACAGGGGGCTTATGGCTACACCTTC. It specifies CASGQGAYGYTF.

The gene calls are TRBV7-2 and TRBJ2-2; 7 positions agree with TRBD2. This CDR3 has 18 residues. Germline V gene data show CDR1 as SGHTA and CDR2 as FQGNSA. Losses at the gene ends were 7 bases for V and 4 bases for J; bases not matched to a gene: 18. The CDR3 spells CASTFGGTRASFTGELFF. For the CDR3, the DNA is TGTGCCAGCACCTTCGGGGGGACCAGGGCTAGCTTCACCGGGGAGCTGTTTTTT.

This chain links TRBV28 with TRBJ1-2; D may be TRBD1 (6 bases). The CDR3 extends over 15 amino acids. Per germline, CDR1 MDHEN and CDR2 SYDVKM. V lost 3 bases and J lost 2, with 13 bases in between. Here the CDR3 reads CASSFYRTANYGYTF. In nucleotides, the CDR3 is TGTGCCAGCAGTTTCTACAGGACAGCAAACTATGGCTACACCTTC.

The rearrangement joins TRBV21-1 to TRBJ2-2; no DNA check was done on the table's D call, TRBD2. TRBV21-1 is shown as a pseudogene. The CDR3 length is 17 residues. The CDR3 region has the DNA TGTGCCAGCAGCAGTATTTGGGACTTCAAGAACACCGGGGAGCTGTTTTTT. Its translation is CASSSIWDFKNTGELFF.

In DNA, the CDR3 is TGCGCCAGCAGCTTGTTAATCGGCCGGGAGACCCAGTACTTC. Translating it yields CASSLLIGRETQYF. The chain recombines TRBV5-1 with TRBJ2-5; D unclear. CDR1 is SGHRS and CDR2 is YFSETQ in the germline V gene. V gave up 1 base and J gave up 5 bases, with 12 bases separating them. The CDR3 runs 14 residues.

The chain carries TRBV27 and TRBJ1-1; 8 positions match TRBD1. V trimming: 6 bases; J trimming: 3 bases; junction bases outside the gene matches: 12. There are 16 residues in the CDR3. Germline V gene lookup returns CDR1 MNHEY and CDR2 SMNVEV (reference sequence). This chain's CDR3 is CASRDLRGRGDTEAFF. DNA for the CDR3: TGTGCCAGCAGGGACCTCAGGGGGCGCGGTGACACTGAAGCTTTCTTT.

This clone turned up a few times. Different DNA sequences within this sample yield the same CDR3. Here the CDR3 reads CASSLGQTYEQYF. CDR3 nucleotides: TGTGCCAGCAGTTTAGGTCAGACCTACGAGCAGTACTTC. V usage is TRBV27 and J usage is TRBJ2-7; unclear D gene. This CDR3 comprises 13 residues. In germline, CDR1 is MNHEY, CDR2 SMNVEV (reference sequence). Between the trimmed V and J ends, which lost 2 bases and 2 bases, there was a span of 7 bases.

The gene calls are TRBV29-1 and TRBJ2-3; either TRBD1 or TRBD2 may fit D (5 bases each). Germline CDR1 SQVTM, CDR2 ANQGSEA. V was clipped by 7 bases and J by 2 bases, with 13 bases between them. The CDR3 runs to 13 residues. The CDR3 protein is CSADPGHTDTQYF. DNA for the CDR3: TGCAGCGCCGACCCGGGGCACACAGATACGCAGTATTTT.

This clone was counted a few times. The chain is built from TRBV6-1 and TRBJ1-5; TRBD1 matches 7 bases. CDR3 length equals 16 residues. The trim removed 3 bases at V and 6 bases at J, leaving 11 bases unmatched. In germline, CDR1 is MNHNS, CDR2 SASEGT. The CDR3 here is CASSEKNRDSVQPQHF. The CDR3 DNA sequence: TGTGCCAGCAGTGAGAAGAACCGGGACAGCGTTCAGCCCCAGCATTTT.

A remark on this clone: Additional DNA sequences in this sample encode the identical CDR3. The chain carries TRBV27 and TRBJ2-1; D uncertain. Trimming left V 0 bases short and J 0 bases short, with 6 bases between. The germline gives CDR1 MNHEY, CDR2 SMNVEV (reference sequence). This CDR3 is 15 amino acids long. CDR3 in amino acids: CASSLSGGSYNEQFF. CDR3 in DNA: TGTGCCAGCAGTTTATCTGGCGGCTCCTACAATGAGCAGTTCTTC.

The rearrangement links TRBV6-5 to TRBJ1-4; a possible D gene is TRBD1 (5 bases). This CDR3 comprises 13 residues. Trimming cost V 6 bases and J 7 bases, with 12 bases left between them. Germline V CDR1 and CDR2: MNHEY, SVGAGI. The CDR3 nucleotides read TGTGCCAGCAGAGAAGGGGCTGGTGAAAAACTGTTTTTT. Translated, it gives CASREGAGEKLFF.

V usage is TRBV7-9 and J usage is TRBJ2-7; D is unclear. The germline gives CDR1 SEHNR, CDR2 FQNEAQ (reference sequence). The V gene lost 1 base and the J gene lost 1 base, with 8 bases spanning the gap. There are 14 residues in the CDR3. This CDR3 reads CASSLVERSYEQYF. CDR3 bases: TGTGCCAGCAGCTTAGTGGAGAGATCCTACGAGCAGTACTTC.

The chain employs TRBV4-3 and TRBJ1-1; D is undetermined. Germline CDR1 is LGHNA and CDR2 is YSLEER. V lost 4 bases and J 3 bases, leaving 9 bases between the germline ends. The CDR3 has 13 residues. The CDR3 DNA is TGCGCCAGCAGCCCGGGGTGGGACACTGAAGCTTTCTTT. The encoded protein is CASSPGWDTEAFF.

The CDR3 nucleotides read TGTGCCAGCAGCTTAGAGGCTCGCCCTAATGACATTCAGTACTTC. This gives the protein CASSLEARPNDIQYF. This sequence joins TRBV11-2 and TRBJ2-4; D is ambiguous. CDR3 size: 15 residues. The V and J ends lost 0 bases and 8 bases respectively, with 14 bases between them. CDR1 is SGHAT, CDR2 FQNNGV, per germline.

The chain joins TRBV7-6 to TRBJ1-1; D perhaps matches TRBD1 (5 bases). This CDR3 comprises 13 residues. From germline, CDR1 is SGHVS and CDR2 FNYEAQ. V was pared by 8 bases and J by 0 bases, with 10 bases between. Here the CDR3 reads CASGGPLNTEAFF. The CDR3 DNA sequence: TGTGCCAGCGGGGGACCACTGAACACTGAAGCTTTCTTT.

V gene TRBV6-6 combines with J gene TRBJ1-1; the D is unclear. This CDR3 spans 14 amino acids. The germline CDR1 and CDR2 sequences are MNHNY and SVGAGI (reference sequence). With 5 bases removed from V and 1 base from J, the gap between germline ends came to 11 bases. The CDR3 spells CASSAGRANTEAFF. The CDR3 DNA sequence: TGTGCCAGCAGTGCTGGGCGGGCGAACACTGAAGCTTTCTTT.

This rearrangement joins TRBV16 to TRBJ1-1, with unresolved D. Germline-derived CDR1 and CDR2 are KGHSY and FQNENV. V lost 5 bases, J lost 11 bases, and 9 bases lay in between. This CDR3 contains 10 residues. The CDR3 region is CASSDGTAFF. The DNA for the CDR3 is TGTGCCAGCAGCGACGGTACCGCTTTCTTT.

The gene calls are TRBV9 and TRBJ1-1; 7 nucleotides line up with TRBD1. The length of the CDR3 is 12 residues. Germline lookup yields CDR1 SGDLS and CDR2 YYNGEE. V was pared by 6 bases and J by 5 bases, with 4 bases of the junction left unmatched. The CDR3 region is CASNSGGTEAFF. The CDR3 bases are TGTGCCAGCAATTCAGGGGGGACTGAAGCTTTCTTT.

The rearrangement joins TRBV9 to TRBJ2-5, with 14 bases lining up with TRBD2. Germline-derived CDR1 and CDR2 are SGDLS and YYNGEE. This CDR3 spans 15 amino acids. J was trimmed by 9 bases and V by 7 bases; bases with no gene match: 11. The CDR3 here is CASAAGLAGAWAQYF. The CDR3 nucleotides are TGTGCCAGCGCAGCGGGACTAGCGGGAGCCTGGGCCCAGTACTTC.

V usage is TRBV27 and J usage is TRBJ1-5; 7 bases line up with TRBD1. The CDR3 sequence is 15 residues long. Trimming took 8 bases from V and 4 from J; bases not matched to a gene: 11. Germline CDR1 is MNHEY and CDR2 is SMNVEV (reference sequence). The CDR3 DNA follows: TGTGCCAGCGGAGTACCCTGGGACAGTAATCAGCCCCAGCATTTT. Protein sequence: CASGVPWDSNQPQHF.